These 30 T cell receptor beta chains originate from one sample sequenced in a study of cytomegalovirus exposure and HLA in healthy donors. This table comes from immunoSEQ multiplex PCR, and its TCRdb copy is limited to in-frame clones, with some not included. The table has roughly 300,000 clones, around 90% seen once; the top ten hold 1% to 1.5%. Sequenced sample: PBMCs. All receptors derive from a woman in her twenties or thirties in good health and CMV-seropositive.

The V call is TRBV4-1, the J call TRBJ1-2; a weak D match, TRBD1 (5 bases). Trimming cost V 1 base and J 8 bases, with 14 bases left between them. This CDR3 is built from 14 residues. CDR1 MGHRA and CDR2 YSYEKL come from the germline V gene. CDR3 residues: CASSQGGILLGYTF. The CDR3 nucleotides are TGCGCCAGCAGCCAAGGGGGGATCCTTCTCGGCTACACCTTC.

This clone was recorded once. This chain uses TRBV27 with TRBJ1-2; 11 bases line up with TRBD1. Germline V gene lookup returns CDR1 MNHEY and CDR2 SMNVEV (reference sequence). V trimming: 3 bases; J trimming: 6 bases; junction bases outside the gene matches: 9. This CDR3 is built from 16 residues. CDR3 sequence reads: CASSFNPPGQGDGYTF. The CDR3 bases are TGTGCCAGCAGTTTCAACCCACCGGGACAGGGGGATGGCTACACCTTC.

This chain links TRBV7-2 with TRBJ2-3; tentative D call: TRBD2 (6 bases). CDR3 length equals 18 residues. Germline V gene sequence: CDR1 SGHTA, CDR2 FQGNSA. V lost 4 bases and J lost 2, with 22 bases in between. The CDR3, as DNA: TGTGCCAGCAGCTCGCCCCCTGGGAGGCGGGACGTCACAGATACGCAGTATTTT. Amino acids: CASSSPPGRRDVTDTQYF.

The rearrangement uses TRBV11-2 and TRBJ2-7; 9 nucleotides agree with TRBD2. The CDR3 is 15 amino acids. Germline loops: CDR1 SGHAT, CDR2 FQNNGV. V was clipped by 1 base and J by 5 bases; unmatched bases: 6. The CDR3 DNA is TGTGCCAGCAGCTTAGGGATCCTAGCGGGAAACGAGCAGTACTTC. Protein: CASSLGILAGNEQYF.

J is TRBJ2-7 and V is TRBV5-4; 10 bases map to TRBD2. The germline gives CDR1 SGHNT, CDR2 YYREEE (reference sequence). V shed 2 bases and J 7 bases; nucleotides not matched to a gene: 3. The CDR3 sequence is 13 residues long. CDR3 in amino acids: CASSLAGGREQYF. The DNA of the CDR3 is TGTGCCAGCAGCTTAGCGGGAGGGCGTGAGCAGTACTTC.

The V and J genes are TRBV7-2 and TRBJ1-2; 8 nucleotides match TRBD1. The CDR3 extends over 15 amino acids. Germline V gene lookup returns CDR1 SGHTA and CDR2 FQGNSA. J gave up 4 bases and V 1 base, and 5 bases lay outside the gene matches. CDR3 loop: CASSLVGQGVYGYTF. For the CDR3, the DNA is TGTGCCAGCAGCTTAGTCGGACAGGGAGTCTATGGCTACACCTTC.

This chain connects TRBV20-1 to TRBJ1-4; D gene uncertain. The V end was cut by 5 bases, the J end by 11 bases, with 9 bases between. The length of the CDR3 is 10 residues. Germline CDR1 DFQATT, CDR2 SNEGSKA (reference sequence). The CDR3 here is CSASGLKLFF. The CDR3, as DNA: TGCAGTGCTTCGGGCCTCAAACTGTTTTTT.

In this sample, this clone turned up a few times. The sample carries other DNA sequences with the same CDR3. The V and J genes are TRBV6-1 and TRBJ2-7, with D unclear. Trimming shortened V by 2 bases and J by 4 bases, and 3 bases separated the two germline ends. Per the germline V gene, CDR1 is MNHNS and CDR2 is SASEGT. The CDR3 is 11 residues long. The CDR3: CASSERYEQYF. The CDR3 DNA reads as TGTGCCAGCAGTGAACGATACGAGCAGTACTTC.

The count of this clone is one. This chain links TRBV5-1 with TRBJ2-3, with D possibly being TRBD1 or TRBD2 (5 bases each). Trimming stripped 6 bases from V and 1 base from J, with 18 bases between. Germline V gene lookup returns CDR1 SGHRS and CDR2 YFSETQ. The CDR3 is 16 residues long. The CDR3 spells CASTSGRVIGTDTQYF. CDR3 in DNA: TGCGCCAGCACCTCAGGGCGGGTTATAGGCACAGATACGCAGTATTTT.

The chain has TRBV2 and TRBJ2-7; D may be TRBD2 (5 bases). V lost 10 bases and J 2 bases, leaving 9 bases between the germline ends. This CDR3 comprises 11 residues. The germline V gene has CDR1 SNHLY and CDR2 FYNNEI. The DNA for the CDR3 is TGTGCCACTCGGGGAGCCTACGAGCAGTACTTC. Amino acid sequence: CATRGAYEQYF.

V usage is TRBV29-1 and J usage is TRBJ2-1; weak D call: TRBD1 (6 bases). Trimming stripped 4 bases from V and 9 bases from J, with 19 bases between. This CDR3 is built from 14 residues. Per germline, CDR1 SQVTM and CDR2 ANQGSEA. The CDR3 DNA is TGCAGCGTTGCACCGACCCAGGGGAATAGTGAGCAGTTCTTC. Translation: CSVAPTQGNSEQFF.

The V call is TRBV7-3, the J call TRBJ2-5; D possibly corresponds to TRBD1 (5 bases). The CDR3 consists of 15 residues. V dropped 2 bases and J dropped 2 bases, with 12 bases sitting between them. CDR1 is SGHTA, CDR2 FQGTGA, per germline. CDR3 region: CASSLGQGGQETQYF. Written as DNA, the CDR3 is TGTGCCAGCAGCTTAGGCCAGGGTGGACAAGAGACCCAGTACTTC.

The chain recombines TRBV27 with TRBJ2-7, with D hard to call. The CDR3 loop spans 13 amino acids. The V end lost 0 bases, the J end lost 3 bases, and 6 bases lay between the germline ends. Looked up from germline, CDR1 is MNHEY and CDR2 is SMNVEV (reference sequence). CDR3: CASSLSDNYEQYF. The CDR3 region has the DNA TGTGCCAGCAGTTTATCCGACAACTACGAGCAGTACTTC.

The chain couples TRBV28 to TRBJ2-7; no clear D gene. The CDR3 loop spans 11 amino acids. The germline V and J ends were trimmed by 4 bases and 0 bases, with 1 base remaining between them. Germline CDR1 is MDHEN and CDR2 is SYDVKM. The CDR3 reads CASSSSYEQYF. CDR3 DNA sequence: TGTGCCAGCAGTTCCTCCTACGAGCAGTACTTC.

J is TRBJ1-1 and V is TRBV6-5, with no clear D. CDR3 length: 14 residues. V lost 8 bases, J lost 1 base, and 14 bases lay in between. CDR1 and CDR2 from the germline V gene are MNHEY and SVGAGI. The DNA for the CDR3 is TGTGCCAGCGGGCGAAGGGCGGCGAACACTGAAGCTTTCTTT. The encoded protein is CASGRRAANTEAFF.

Of note for this clone: One junction end does not reproduce the germline sequence, and a read error may be involved. The V call is TRBV6-5, the J call TRBJ2-6; TRBD1 matches 7 bases. In germline, CDR1 is MNHEY, CDR2 SVGAGI. CDR3 length: 12 residues. The CDR3: CASSPETGRYYF. The DNA for the CDR3 is TGTGCCAGCAGCCCAGAGACAGGGAGATATTATTTC.

The chain uses TRBV7-9 and TRBJ1-1; possibly TRBD1 for D (6 bases). The CDR3 is 14 residues long. The germline V gene has CDR1 SEHNR and CDR2 FQNEAQ (reference sequence). V was clipped by 5 bases and J by 4 bases, with 14 bases between them. This CDR3 is CASSMTGSSTEAFF. In DNA, the CDR3 is TGTGCCAGCAGCATGACAGGCTCGAGCACTGAAGCTTTCTTT.

The rearrangement joins TRBV6-5 to TRBJ2-3, with 7 bases fitting TRBD1. This CDR3 is built from 15 residues. V lost 7 bases and J lost 2; bases outside the gene matches: 9. Germline V CDR1 and CDR2: MNHEY, SVGAGI. The CDR3 nucleotides are TGTGCCAGCACCTACCGAGGACAGGACACAGATACGCAGTATTTT. Amino acid sequence: CASTYRGQDTDTQYF.

The J gene is TRBJ1-1, the V gene TRBV28, with TRBD1 as a possible D gene (6 bases). Per the germline V gene, CDR1 is MDHEN and CDR2 is SYDVKM. This CDR3 has 14 amino acids. Deletions cut 0 bases from V and 6 bases from J, with 11 bases between. The CDR3 spells CASSLWGAKAEAFF. The CDR3 DNA follows: TGTGCCAGCAGTTTATGGGGGGCGAAGGCTGAAGCTTTCTTT.

The chain is built from TRBV6-5 and TRBJ1-2; D is ambiguous. The CDR3 length is 13 residues. Looked up from germline, CDR1 is MNHEY and CDR2 is SVGAGI. Trimming left V 4 bases short and J 8 bases short, with 14 bases between. The CDR3: CASSLVASNGYTF. Here the CDR3 DNA reads TGTGCCAGCAGTTTGGTGGCATCCAACGGCTACACCTTC.

J is TRBJ2-7 and V is TRBV7-8; D may correspond to TRBD1 or TRBD2 (6 bases each). Germline CDR1 SGHVS, CDR2 FQNEAQ. The CDR3 consists of 18 residues. Trimming left V 4 bases short and J 1 base short, with 23 bases between. DNA for the CDR3: TGTGCCAGCAGCTCTAGCGCCACTTTGGGGACATCATCCTACGAGCAGTACTTC. This translates into CASSSSATLGTSSYEQYF.

The chain combines TRBV2 with TRBJ2-6, with D possibly matching TRBD1 (5 bases). The germline CDR1 and CDR2 sequences are SNHLY and FYNNEI. V was clipped by 4 bases and J by 3 bases, with 10 bases between them. This CDR3 spans 15 amino acids. The CDR3 DNA follows: TGTGCCAGCAGTGCACGAGACAGTGGGGCCAACGTCCTGACTTTC. It codes for CASSARDSGANVLTF.

This clone was counted between two and nine times. The V and J genes are TRBV27 and TRBJ1-5; D not certain. Germline-derived CDR1 and CDR2 are MNHEY and SMNVEV (reference sequence). The CDR3 contains 13 residues. Trimming shortened V by 2 bases and J by 7 bases, and 9 bases separated the two germline ends. The CDR3 DNA sequence: TGTGCCAGCAGTTTAGGCTATGGGCAGCCCCAGCATTTT. This translates into CASSLGYGQPQHF.

V gene TRBV28 combines with J gene TRBJ2-7; 7 positions match TRBD1. Germline loops: CDR1 MDHEN, CDR2 SYDVKM. The V segment lost 6 bases and the J segment 1 base; nucleotides outside the gene matches: 6. This CDR3 spans 14 amino acids. The CDR3 sequence is CASRTPGQSYEQYF. CDR3 bases: TGTGCCAGCAGGACACCGGGACAGTCCTACGAGCAGTACTTC.

V gene TRBV28 combines with J gene TRBJ1-1; 9 bases agree with TRBD1. The germline CDR1 and CDR2 sequences are MDHEN and SYDVKM. This CDR3 spans 13 amino acids. The V segment lost 5 bases and the J segment 4 bases; nucleotides outside the gene matches: 2. The chain's CDR3 is CASSTGQGTEAFF. The CDR3 nucleotides are TGTGCCAGCAGTACGGGACAGGGCACTGAAGCTTTCTTT.

The chain couples TRBV30 to TRBJ2-7; TRBD1 is a possible D gene (5 bases). CDR1 and CDR2 from the germline V gene are GTSNPN and SVGIG (reference sequence). Trimming shortened V by 4 bases and J by 3 bases, and 13 bases separated the two germline ends. This CDR3 has 13 amino acids. Written as DNA, the CDR3 is TGTGCCTGGAAGAGGACATTGGACTACGAGCAGTACTTC. Its translation is CAWKRTLDYEQYF. The full variable domain, with the rest looked up from reference TRBV30 and TRBJ2-7, is SQTIHQWPATLVQPVGSPLSLECTVEGTSNPNLYWYRQAAGRGLQLLFYSVGIGQISSEVPQNLSASRPQDRQFILSSKKLLLSDSGFYLCAWKRTLDYEQYFGPGTRLTVT.

The chain is built from TRBV6-5 and TRBJ2-4; a possible D gene is TRBD2 (6 bases). The CDR3 loop spans 15 amino acids. V shed 5 bases and J shed 3 bases, with 14 bases lying between them. The V gene's germline CDR1 is MNHEY and CDR2 SVGAGI. The CDR3 spells CASSTRLDYKNIQYF. The CDR3 coding sequence is TGTGCCAGCAGTACGCGACTAGATTACAAAAACATTCAGTACTTC.

This chain uses TRBV6-5 with TRBJ1-1, with a possible D match to TRBD1 (5 bases). The V and J ends lost 8 bases and 0 bases respectively, with 13 bases between them. CDR1 is MNHEY and CDR2 is SVGAGI in the germline V gene. This CDR3 is 14 amino acids long. This CDR3 is CASLAGGLNTEAFF. As DNA, the CDR3 is TGTGCCAGCCTAGCGGGGGGGTTGAACACTGAAGCTTTCTTT.

The V gene is TRBV28, the J gene TRBJ1-4; D is uncertain. The CDR3 is made up of 15 amino acids. Germline CDR1 reads MDHEN; CDR2 reads SYDVKM. The V gene lost 3 bases and the J gene lost 4 bases, with 12 bases spanning the gap. The chain's CDR3 is CASSFPGRFNEKLFF. Written as DNA, the CDR3 is TGTGCCAGCAGTTTCCCGGGCAGGTTTAATGAAAAACTGTTTTTT.

This chain's CDR3 is CASSDNREPYEQYF. The CDR3 region has the DNA TGTGCCAGCAGTGACAACCGGGAGCCCTACGAGCAGTACTTC. The chain is built from TRBV6-4 and TRBJ2-7; D is perhaps TRBD2 (6 bases). Germline-derived CDR1 and CDR2 are MRHNA and SNTAGT. V shed 2 bases and J shed 2 bases, with 10 bases lying between them. The CDR3 is 14 amino acids.